This T cell receptor beta chain derives from a study of vaccination effects on CD4 cells after COVID-19. ViraFEST expansion of antigen-specific CD4+ T cells with viral peptide pools preceded sequencing. Culture proceeded for more than nine days, and CD4+ T cells were then isolated. Subjects were given two BNT162b2 or mRNA-1273 vaccine doses. On this clone: The target antigen is unknown.

The CDR3 runs to 12 residues. Trimming took 2 bases from V and 8 from J; bases not matched to a gene: 2. Repertoires were generated with immunoSEQ multiplex PCR, while TCRdb's copy carries only in-frame clones and drops some. This repertoire shows 25,000 to 35,000 clones, around four fifths found once; its top ten account for 9.5% to 13%. The sequence derives from a human donor who received a COVID-19 vaccine. The V call is TRBV12-3 or TRBV12-4, the J call TRBJ1-2, with TRBD1 matching over 7 bases. Specimen: CD4+ T cells from PBMCs cultured with HCoV-NL63 spike peptides, collected after COVID-19 vaccination. CDR3 nucleotide sequence: TGTGCCAGCAGTTTATCAGGGGGAGGCTACACCTTC. Protein sequence: CASSLSGGGYTF.